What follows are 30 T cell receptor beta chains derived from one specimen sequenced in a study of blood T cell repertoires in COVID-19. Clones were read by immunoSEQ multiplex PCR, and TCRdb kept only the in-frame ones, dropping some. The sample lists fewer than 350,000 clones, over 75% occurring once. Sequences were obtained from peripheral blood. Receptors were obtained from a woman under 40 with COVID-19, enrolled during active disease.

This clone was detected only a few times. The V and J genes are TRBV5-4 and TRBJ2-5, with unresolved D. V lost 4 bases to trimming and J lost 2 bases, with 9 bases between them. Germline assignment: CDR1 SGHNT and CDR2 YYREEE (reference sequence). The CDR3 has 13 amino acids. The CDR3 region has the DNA TGTGCCAGCAGCCCTGACTTGCAAGAGACCCAGTACTTC. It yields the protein CASSPDLQETQYF.

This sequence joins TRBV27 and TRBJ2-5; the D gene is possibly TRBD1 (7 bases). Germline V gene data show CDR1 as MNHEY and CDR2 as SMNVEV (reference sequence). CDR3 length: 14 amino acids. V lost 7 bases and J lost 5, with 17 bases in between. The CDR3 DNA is TGTGCCAGCATGGTAACAGGGGCGGGGGAGACCCAGTACTTC. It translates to CASMVTGAGETQYF.

CDR3 sequence reads: CASSGDRDDTQYF. The CDR3 DNA sequence: TGTGCCAGCAGCGGGGACAGGGATGATACGCAGTATTTT. V usage is TRBV11-2 and J usage is TRBJ2-3, with TRBD1 matching over 9 bases. This CDR3 region has 13 residues. Germline values: CDR1 SGHAT, CDR2 FQNNGV. V shed 5 bases and J 6 bases; nucleotides not matched to a gene: 3.

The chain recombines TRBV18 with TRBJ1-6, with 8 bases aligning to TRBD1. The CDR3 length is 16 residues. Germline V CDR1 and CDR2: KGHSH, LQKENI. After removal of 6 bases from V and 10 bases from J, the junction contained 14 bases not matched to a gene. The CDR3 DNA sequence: TGTGCCAGCTCCCCCGGCGGAAGGACAGGGCACTCACCCCTCCACTTT. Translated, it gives CASSPGGRTGHSPLHF. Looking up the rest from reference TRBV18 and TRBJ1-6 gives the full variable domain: NAGVMQNPRHLVRRRGQEARLRCSPMKGHSHVYWYRQLPEEGLKFMVYLQKENIIDESGMPKERFSAEFPKEGPSILRIQQVVRGDSAAYFCASSPGGRTGHSPLHFGNGTRLTVT.

The CDR3 loop is CASSQGWGAELFF. CDR3 sequence (DNA): TGTGCCAGCAGCCAAGGTTGGGGAGCAGAGCTGTTTTTT. The J gene is TRBJ2-2, the V gene TRBV4-2, with D tentatively TRBD2 (5 bases). The CDR3 runs 13 residues. Germline lookup yields CDR1 LGHNA and CDR2 YNFKEQ. Trimming stripped 1 base from V and 11 bases from J, with 11 bases between.

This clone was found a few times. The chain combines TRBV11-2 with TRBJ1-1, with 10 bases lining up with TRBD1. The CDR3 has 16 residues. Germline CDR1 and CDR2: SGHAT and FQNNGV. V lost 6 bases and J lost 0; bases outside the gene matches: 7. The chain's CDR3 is CASRSEGQGLNTEAFF. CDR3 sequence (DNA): TGTGCCAGCAGATCTGAGGGACAGGGGTTGAACACTGAAGCTTTCTTT. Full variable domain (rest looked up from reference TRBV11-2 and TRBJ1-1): EAGVAQSPRYKIIEKRQSVAFWCNPISGHATLYWYQQILGQGPKLLIQFQNNGVVDDSQLPKDRFSAERLKGVDSTLKIQPAKLEDSAVYLCASRSEGQGLNTEAFFGQGTRLTVV.

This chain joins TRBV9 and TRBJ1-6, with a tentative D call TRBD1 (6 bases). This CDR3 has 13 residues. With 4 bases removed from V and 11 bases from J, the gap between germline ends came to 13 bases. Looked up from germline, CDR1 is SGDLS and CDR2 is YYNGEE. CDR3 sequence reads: CASSREQGPPLHF. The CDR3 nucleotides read TGTGCCAGCAGCCGTGAACAGGGTCCACCCCTCCACTTT.

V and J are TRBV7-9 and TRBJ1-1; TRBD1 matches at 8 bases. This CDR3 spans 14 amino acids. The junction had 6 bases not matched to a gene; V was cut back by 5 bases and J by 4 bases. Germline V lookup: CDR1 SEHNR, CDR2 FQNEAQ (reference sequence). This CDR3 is CASSPDRETTEAFF. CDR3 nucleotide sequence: TGTGCCAGCAGCCCGGACAGGGAAACCACTGAAGCTTTCTTT.

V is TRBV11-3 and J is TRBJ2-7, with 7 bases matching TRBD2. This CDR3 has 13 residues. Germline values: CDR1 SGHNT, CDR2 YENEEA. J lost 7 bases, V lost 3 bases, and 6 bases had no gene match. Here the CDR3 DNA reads TGTGCCAGCAGCTTCAGCGGGACGGGGGAGCAGTACTTC. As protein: CASSFSGTGEQYF.

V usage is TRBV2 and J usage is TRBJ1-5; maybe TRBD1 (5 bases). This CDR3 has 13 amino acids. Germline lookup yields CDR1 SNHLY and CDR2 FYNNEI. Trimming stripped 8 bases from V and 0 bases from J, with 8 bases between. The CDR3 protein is CASRRDSNQPQHF. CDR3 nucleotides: TGTGCCAGCCGCAGGGATAGCAATCAGCCCCAGCATTTT. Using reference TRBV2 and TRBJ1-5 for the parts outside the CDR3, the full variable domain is EPEVTQTPSHQVTQMGQEVILRCVPISNHLYFYWYRQILGQKVEFLVSFYNNEISEKSEIFDDQFSVERPDGSNFTLKIRSTKLEDSAMYFCASRRDSNQPQHFGDGTRLSIL.

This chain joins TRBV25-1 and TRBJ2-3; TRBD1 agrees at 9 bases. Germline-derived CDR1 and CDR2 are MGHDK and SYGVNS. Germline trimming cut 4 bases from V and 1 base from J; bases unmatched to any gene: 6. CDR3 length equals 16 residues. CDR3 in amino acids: CASSGSGDRGTDTQYF. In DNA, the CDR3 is TGTGCCAGCAGTGGATCCGGGGACAGGGGCACAGATACGCAGTATTTT.

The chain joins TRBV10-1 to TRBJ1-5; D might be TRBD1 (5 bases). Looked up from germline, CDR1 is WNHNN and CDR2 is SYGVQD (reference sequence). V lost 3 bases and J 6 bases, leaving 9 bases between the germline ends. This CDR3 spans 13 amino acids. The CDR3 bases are TGCGCCAGCAGTGACGGGACTGTTCAGCCCCAGCATTTT. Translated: CASSDGTVQPQHF.

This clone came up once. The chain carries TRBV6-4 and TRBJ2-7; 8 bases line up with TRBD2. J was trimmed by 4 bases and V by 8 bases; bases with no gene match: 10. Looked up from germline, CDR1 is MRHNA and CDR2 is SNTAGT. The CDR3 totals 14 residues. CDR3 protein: CASARDSGGYEQYF. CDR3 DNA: TGTGCCAGCGCCCGGGATTCGGGGGGGTACGAGCAGTACTTC.

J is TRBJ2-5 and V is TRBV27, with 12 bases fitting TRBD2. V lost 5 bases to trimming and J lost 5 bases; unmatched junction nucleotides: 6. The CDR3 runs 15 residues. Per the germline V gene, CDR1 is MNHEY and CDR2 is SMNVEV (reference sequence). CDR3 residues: CASSDRLAGAETQYF. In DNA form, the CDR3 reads TGTGCCAGCAGTGACCGACTAGCGGGAGCTGAGACCCAGTACTTC.

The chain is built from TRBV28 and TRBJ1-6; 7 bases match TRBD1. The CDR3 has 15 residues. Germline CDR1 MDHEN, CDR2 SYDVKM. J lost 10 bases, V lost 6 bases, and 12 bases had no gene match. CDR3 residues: CASSTPGTVPSPLHF. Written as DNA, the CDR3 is TGTGCCAGCAGCACCCCCGGGACAGTCCCCTCACCCCTCCACTTT.

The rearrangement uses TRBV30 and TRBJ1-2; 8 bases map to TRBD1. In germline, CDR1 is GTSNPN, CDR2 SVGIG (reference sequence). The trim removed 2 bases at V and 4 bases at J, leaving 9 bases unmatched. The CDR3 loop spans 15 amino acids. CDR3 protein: CAWSPAGGAGYGYTF. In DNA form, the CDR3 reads TGTGCCTGGAGTCCCGCAGGGGGCGCGGGCTATGGCTACACCTTC.

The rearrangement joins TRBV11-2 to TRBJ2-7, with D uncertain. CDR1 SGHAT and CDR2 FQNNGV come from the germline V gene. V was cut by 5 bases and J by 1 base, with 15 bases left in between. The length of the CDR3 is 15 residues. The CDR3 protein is CASSLGAALSYEQYF. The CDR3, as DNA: TGTGCCAGCAGCCTAGGCGCGGCCCTTTCCTACGAGCAGTACTTC.

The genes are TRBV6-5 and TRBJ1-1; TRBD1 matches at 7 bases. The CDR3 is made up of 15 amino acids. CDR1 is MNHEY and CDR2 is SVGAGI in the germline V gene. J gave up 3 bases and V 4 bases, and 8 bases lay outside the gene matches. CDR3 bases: TGTGCCAGCAGTTGGGGCGACAGGGCGGACACTGAAGCTTTCTTT. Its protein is CASSWGDRADTEAFF.

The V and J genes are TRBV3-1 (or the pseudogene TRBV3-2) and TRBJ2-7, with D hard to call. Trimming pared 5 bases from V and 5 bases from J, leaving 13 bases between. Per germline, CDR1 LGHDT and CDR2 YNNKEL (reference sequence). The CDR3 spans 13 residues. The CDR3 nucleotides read TGTGCCAGCAGCTATAGCCATCGGAACGAGCAGTACTTC. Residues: CASSYSHRNEQYF.

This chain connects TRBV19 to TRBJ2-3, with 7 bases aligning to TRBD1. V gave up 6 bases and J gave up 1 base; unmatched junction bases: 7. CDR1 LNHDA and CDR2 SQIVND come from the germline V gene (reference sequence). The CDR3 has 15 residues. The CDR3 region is CASSDKDRGTDTQYF. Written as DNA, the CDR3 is TGTGCCAGTAGCGATAAAGACAGGGGCACAGATACGCAGTATTTT.

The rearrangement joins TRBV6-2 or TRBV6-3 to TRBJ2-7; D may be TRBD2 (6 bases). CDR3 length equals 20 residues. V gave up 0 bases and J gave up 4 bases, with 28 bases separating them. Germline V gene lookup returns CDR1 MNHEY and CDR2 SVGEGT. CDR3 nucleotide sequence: TGTGCCAGCAGTTACTCCCCGGGGGTCGCGGGACCAATCACAACTTACGAGCAGTACTTC. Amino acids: CASSYSPGVAGPITTYEQYF.

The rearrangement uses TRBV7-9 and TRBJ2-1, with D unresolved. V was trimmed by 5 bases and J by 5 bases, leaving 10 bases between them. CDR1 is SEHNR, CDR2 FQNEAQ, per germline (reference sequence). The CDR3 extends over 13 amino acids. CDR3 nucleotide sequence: TGTGCCAGCAGCCAGATAGCAGACAATGAGCAGTTCTTC. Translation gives CASSQIADNEQFF. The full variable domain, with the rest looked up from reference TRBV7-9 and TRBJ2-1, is DTGVSQNPRHKITKRGQNVTFRCDPISEHNRLYWYRQTLGQGPEFLTYFQNEAQLEKSRLLSDRFSAERPKGSFSTLEIQRTEQGDSAMYLCASSQIADNEQFFGPGTRLTVL.

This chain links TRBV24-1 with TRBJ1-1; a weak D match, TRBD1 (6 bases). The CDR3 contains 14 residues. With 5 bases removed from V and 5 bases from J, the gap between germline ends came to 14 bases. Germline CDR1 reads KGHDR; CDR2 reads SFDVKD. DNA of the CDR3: TGTGCCACCAGTGTCGGGGGAGGGGGGACTGAAGCTTTCTTT. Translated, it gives CATSVGGGGTEAFF.

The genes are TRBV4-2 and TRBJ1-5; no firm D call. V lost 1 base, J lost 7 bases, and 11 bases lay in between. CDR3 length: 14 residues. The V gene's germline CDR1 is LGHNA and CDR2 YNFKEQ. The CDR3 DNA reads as TGTGCCAGCAGCCAAGGAGGTGGGAGACAGCCCCAGCATTTT. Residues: CASSQGGGRQPQHF.

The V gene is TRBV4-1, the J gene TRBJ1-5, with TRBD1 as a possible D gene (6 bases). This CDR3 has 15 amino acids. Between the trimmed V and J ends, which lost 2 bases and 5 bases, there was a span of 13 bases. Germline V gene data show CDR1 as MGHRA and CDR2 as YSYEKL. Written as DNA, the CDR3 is TGCGCCAGCAGCCAAACAGGGCAGGGATATCAGCCCCAGCATTTT. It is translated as CASSQTGQGYQPQHF.

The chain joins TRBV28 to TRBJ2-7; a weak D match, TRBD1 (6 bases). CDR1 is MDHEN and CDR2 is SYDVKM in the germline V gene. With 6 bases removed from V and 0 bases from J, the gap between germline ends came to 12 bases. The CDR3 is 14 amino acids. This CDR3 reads CASSPGHPSYEQYF. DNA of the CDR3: TGTGCCAGCAGCCCGGGACACCCCTCCTACGAGCAGTACTTC.

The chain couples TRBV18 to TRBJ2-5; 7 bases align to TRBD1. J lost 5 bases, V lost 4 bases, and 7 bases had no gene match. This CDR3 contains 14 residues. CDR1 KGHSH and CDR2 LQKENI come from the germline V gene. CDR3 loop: CASSLGGQRETQYF. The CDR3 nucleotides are TGTGCCAGCTCACTAGGGGGACAGCGGGAGACCCAGTACTTC.

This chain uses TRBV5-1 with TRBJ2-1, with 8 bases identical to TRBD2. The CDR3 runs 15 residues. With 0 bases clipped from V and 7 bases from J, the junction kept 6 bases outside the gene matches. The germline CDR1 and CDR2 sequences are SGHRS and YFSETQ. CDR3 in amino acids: CASSLVPGGGNEQFF. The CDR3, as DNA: TGCGCCAGCAGCTTGGTACCGGGAGGGGGTAATGAGCAGTTCTTC.

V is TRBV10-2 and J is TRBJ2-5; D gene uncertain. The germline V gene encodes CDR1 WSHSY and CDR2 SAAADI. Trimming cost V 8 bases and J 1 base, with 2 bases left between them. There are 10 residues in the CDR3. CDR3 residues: CASLQETQYF. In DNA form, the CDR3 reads TGCGCCAGCCTCCAAGAGACCCAGTACTTC.

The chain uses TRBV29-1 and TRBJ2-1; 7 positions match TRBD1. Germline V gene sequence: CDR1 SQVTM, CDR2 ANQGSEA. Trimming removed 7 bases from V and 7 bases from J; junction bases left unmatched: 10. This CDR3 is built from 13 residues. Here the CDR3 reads CSAGQNLGNEQFF. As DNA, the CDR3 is TGCAGCGCGGGACAGAACCTTGGGAATGAGCAGTTCTTC.